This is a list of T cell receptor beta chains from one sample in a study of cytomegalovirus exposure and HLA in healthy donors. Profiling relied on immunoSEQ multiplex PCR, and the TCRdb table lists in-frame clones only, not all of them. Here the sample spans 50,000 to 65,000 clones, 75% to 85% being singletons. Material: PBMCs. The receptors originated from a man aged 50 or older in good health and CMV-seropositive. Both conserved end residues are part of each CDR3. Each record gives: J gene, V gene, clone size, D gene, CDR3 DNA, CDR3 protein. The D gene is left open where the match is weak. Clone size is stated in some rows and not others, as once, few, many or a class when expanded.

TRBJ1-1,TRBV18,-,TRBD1,TGTGCCAGCTCACCAATTCGTCAGGGGGCGAGAACTGAAGCTTTCTTT,CASSPIRQGARTEAFF
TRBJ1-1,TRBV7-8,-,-,TGTGCCAGCAGCTTAGGTGGGGCGCGCACTGAAGCTTTCTTT,CASSLGGARTEAFF
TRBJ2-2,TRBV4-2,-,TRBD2,TGTGCCAGCAGCCAGAGCGGGAAGAACACCGGGGAGCTGTTTTTT,CASSQSGKNTGELFF
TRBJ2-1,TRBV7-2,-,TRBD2,TGTGCCAGCAGCTTAGAACTAGCGGGTTCGACGAGTGAGCAGTTCTTC,CASSLELAGSTSEQFF
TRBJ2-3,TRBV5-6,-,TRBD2,TGTGCCAGCAGCCCCCGCGGGGGACCCAATACGCAGTATTTT,CASSPRGGPNTQYF
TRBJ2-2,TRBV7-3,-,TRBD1,TGTGCCAGCAGCTTAGGACCGGGACAGGGTCATTTCGGGGAGCTGTTTTTT,CASSLGPGQGHFGELFF
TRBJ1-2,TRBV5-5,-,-,TGTGCCAGCAGCTTGGCCAGTGGTACTAACTATGGCTACACCTTC,CASSLASGTNYGYTF
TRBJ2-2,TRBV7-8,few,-,TGTGCCAGCATTGAACAGGGAGACACCGGGGAGCTGTTTTTT,CASIEQGDTGELFF
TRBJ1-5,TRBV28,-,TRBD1,TGTGCCAGCAATCCGACAGGGGCCTTCAATCAGCCCCAGCATTTT,CASNPTGAFNQPQHF
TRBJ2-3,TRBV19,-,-,TGTGCCAGTAGTATGGCTAGCACAGATACGCAGTATTTT,CASSMASTDTQYF
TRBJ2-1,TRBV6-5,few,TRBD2,TGTGCCAGCAGTTGGACTAGCGGTCCGAACAATGAGCAGTTCTTC,CASSWTSGPNNEQFF
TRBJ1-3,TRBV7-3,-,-,TGTGCCAGCAGCCCCGCCGGGGCTGGAAACACCATATATTTT,CASSPAGAGNTIYF
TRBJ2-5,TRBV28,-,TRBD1,TGTGCCAGCAGGGGGGACAGAGCAGAGACCCAGTACTTC,CASRGDRAETQYF
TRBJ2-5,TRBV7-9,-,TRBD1,TGTGCCAGCAGCCCTCAGGGGGCAGGTTGGGAGACCCAGTACTTC,CASSPQGAGWETQYF
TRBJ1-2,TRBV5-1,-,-,TGCGCCAGCAGCTTGGGCGTGAGTGGCTACACCTTC,CASSLGVSGYTF
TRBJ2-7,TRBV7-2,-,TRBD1,TGTGCCAGCAGCTTATCGGGACAGGGTTGGTACGAGCAGTACTTC,CASSLSGQGWYEQYF
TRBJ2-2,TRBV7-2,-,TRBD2,TGTGCCAGCAGCCTAAGCGGGGGGTCGACCGGGGAGCTGTTTTTT,CASSLSGGSTGELFF
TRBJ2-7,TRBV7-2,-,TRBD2,TGTGCCAGCAGCTTAACGACTAGCGGGAGGTACGAGCAGTACTTC,CASSLTTSGRYEQYF